This TCR beta chain was retrieved from a study of T cells in women clearing cervical HPV infection. The method was immunoSEQ multiplex PCR; TCRdb's version includes in-frame clones alone and lacks a portion of them. The sample's table shows about 21,000 clones. The germline CDR1 and CDR2 sequences are DFQATT and SNEGSKA (reference sequence). CDR3 length equals 16 residues. The trim removed 0 bases at V and 4 bases at J, leaving 5 bases unmatched. Regarding this clone: The CDR3 end lies 3 residues beyond the end of the read and is filled in from the germline J gene.

The sample consisted of blood buffy coat. The receptor's source is a woman between 18 and 69 years old with a cervical HPV16 infection that either progressed to CIN3+ or cleared (not recorded which). V is TRBV20-1 and J is TRBJ2-5; 13 bases fit TRBD2. The CDR3 reads CSARDQGLAGLETQYF. Partial CDR3 DNA: TGCAGTGCTAGAGATCAGGGACTAGCGGGATTAGAGACC.